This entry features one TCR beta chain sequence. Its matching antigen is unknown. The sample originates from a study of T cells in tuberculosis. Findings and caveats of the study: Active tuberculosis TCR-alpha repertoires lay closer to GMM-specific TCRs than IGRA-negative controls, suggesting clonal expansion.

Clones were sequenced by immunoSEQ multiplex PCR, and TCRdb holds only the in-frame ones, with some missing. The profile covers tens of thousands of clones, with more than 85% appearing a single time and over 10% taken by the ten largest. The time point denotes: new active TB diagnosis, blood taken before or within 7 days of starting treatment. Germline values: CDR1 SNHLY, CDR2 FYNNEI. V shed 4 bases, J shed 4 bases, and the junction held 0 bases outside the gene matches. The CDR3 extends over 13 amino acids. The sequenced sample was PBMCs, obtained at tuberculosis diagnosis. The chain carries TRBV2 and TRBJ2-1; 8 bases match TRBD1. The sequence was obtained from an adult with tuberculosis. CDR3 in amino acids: CASSGQGYNEQFF. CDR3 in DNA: TGTGCCAGCAGTGGACAGGGGTACAATGAGCAGTTCTTC.